This entry concerns a single TCR beta chain. Its antigen is undetermined. The sample is drawn from a study of OX40 agonist ivuxolimab in advanced cancers. About the research overall: While on treatment, patients had intravenous ivuxolimab at 0.01 to 10 mg/kg every 2 weeks.

Study-wide findings and caveats: Low levels of normalized T-cell clonal expansion also appeared in some nonresponders. Relative to CD4+, CD8+ T cells held more expanded clones on average. Both blood CD4+ and CD8+ T cells showed clonal growth by week 6 at 0.1 to 3.0 mg/kg.

Sequenced by immunoSEQ multiplex PCR; TCRdb stores in-frame clones only, minus some. The sample lists 75,000 to 100,000 clones; more than 75% were seen once. This CDR3 contains 15 residues. The V segment lost 5 bases and the J segment 0 bases; nucleotides outside the gene matches: 6. Germline lookup yields CDR1 SGHTA and CDR2 FQGNSA. This specimen consisted of CD4+ or CD8+ T cells sorted from blood, obtained in a trial of the OX40 agonist ivuxolimab. The receptor was derived from an adult with an advanced solid tumor such as melanoma, head and neck, liver or kidney cancer. The chain is built from TRBV7-2 and TRBJ2-7, with 8 bases matching TRBD2. Here the CDR3 DNA reads TGTGCCAGCAGCATCAGCGGGAGTAGCTCCTACGAGCAGTACTTC. Its protein is CASSISGSSSYEQYF.